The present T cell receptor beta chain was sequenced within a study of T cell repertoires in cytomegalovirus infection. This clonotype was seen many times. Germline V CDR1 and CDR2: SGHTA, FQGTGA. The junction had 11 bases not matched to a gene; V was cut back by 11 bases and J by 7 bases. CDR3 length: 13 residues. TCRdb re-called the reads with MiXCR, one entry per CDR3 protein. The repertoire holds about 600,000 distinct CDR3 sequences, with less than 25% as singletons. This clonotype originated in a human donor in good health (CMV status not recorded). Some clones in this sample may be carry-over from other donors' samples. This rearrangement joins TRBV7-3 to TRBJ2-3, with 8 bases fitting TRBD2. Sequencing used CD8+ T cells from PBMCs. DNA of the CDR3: TGTGCCCCTCGGGAGGGGACGCAAAATACGCAGTATTTT. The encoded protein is CAPREGTQNTQYF.